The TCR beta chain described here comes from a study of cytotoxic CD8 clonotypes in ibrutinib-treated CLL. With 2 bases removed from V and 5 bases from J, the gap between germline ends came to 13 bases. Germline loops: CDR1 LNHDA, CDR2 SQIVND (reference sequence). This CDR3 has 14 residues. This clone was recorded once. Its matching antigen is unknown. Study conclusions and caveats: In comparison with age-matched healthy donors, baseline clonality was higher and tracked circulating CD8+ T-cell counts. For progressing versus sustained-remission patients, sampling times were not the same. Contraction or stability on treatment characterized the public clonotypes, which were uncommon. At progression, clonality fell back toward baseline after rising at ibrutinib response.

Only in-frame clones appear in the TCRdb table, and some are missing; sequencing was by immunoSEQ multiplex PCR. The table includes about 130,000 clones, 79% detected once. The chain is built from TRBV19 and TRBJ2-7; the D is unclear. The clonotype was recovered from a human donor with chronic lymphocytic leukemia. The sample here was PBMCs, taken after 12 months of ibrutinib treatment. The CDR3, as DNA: TGTGCCAGTAGTATATGGCATTCTTTTGACGAGCAGTACTTC. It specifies CASSIWHSFDEQYF.